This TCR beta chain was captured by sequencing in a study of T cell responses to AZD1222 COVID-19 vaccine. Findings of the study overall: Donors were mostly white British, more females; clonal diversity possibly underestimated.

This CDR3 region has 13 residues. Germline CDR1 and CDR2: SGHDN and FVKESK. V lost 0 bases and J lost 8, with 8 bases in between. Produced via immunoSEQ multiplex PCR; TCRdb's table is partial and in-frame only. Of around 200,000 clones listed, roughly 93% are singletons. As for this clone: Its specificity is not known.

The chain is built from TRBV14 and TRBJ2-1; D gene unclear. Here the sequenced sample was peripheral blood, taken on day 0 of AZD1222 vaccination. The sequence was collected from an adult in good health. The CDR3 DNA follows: TGTGCCAGCAGCCAAGATTCGGTACATGAGCAGTTCTTC. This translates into CASSQDSVHEQFF. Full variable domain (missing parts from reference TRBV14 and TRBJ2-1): EAGVTQFPSHSVIEKGQTVTLRCDPISGHDNLYWYRRVMGKEIKFLLHFVKESKQDESGMPNNRFLAERTGGTYSTLKVQPAELEDSGVYFCASSQDSVHEQFFGPGTRLTVL.